Below, 24 T cell receptor beta chains from the same sample are listed, as sequenced in a study of T cells in Graves' hyperthyroidism and ophthalmopathy. Regions amplified from RNA transcripts were the TCR beta CDR3 regions. The TCR CDR3 first-round RT-PCR relied on the HTBI primer set. TCRdb reprocessed the multiplex PCR reads via MiXCR and lists one record per CDR3 protein. The sample lists around 500,000 distinct CDR3 sequences; approximately 15% were seen once. Sequencing was done on a sample of blood. The origin of the receptors is a woman aged 40 to 49 with Graves' hyperthyroidism.

A note on this clonotype: A clone one base away is much larger, so this may be a read error. The rearrangement uses TRBV6-1 and TRBJ2-1; possible D gene TRBD1, 6 bases. The CDR3 runs 15 residues. The V gene's germline CDR1 is MNHNS and CDR2 SASEGT. CDR3 loop: CASRRTVLSYNKQFF. CDR3 coding DNA: TGTGCCAGCAGACGGACAGTTCTCTCCTACAATAAGCAGTTCTTC.

This clonotype was recorded many times. The chain combines TRBV11-2 with TRBJ1-5; possible D gene TRBD1, 6 bases. This CDR3 comprises 15 residues. Germline CDR1 reads SGHAT; CDR2 reads FQNNGV. Trimming took 1 base from V and 3 from J, leaving 10 bases between them. CDR3 region: CASSLGGGLNQPQHF. The CDR3 region has the DNA TGTGCCAGCAGCTTAGGGGGGGGGCTCAATCAGCCCCAGCATTTT.

This clonotype has ten or more counts. The chain combines TRBV3-1 with TRBJ1-1, with TRBD1 identical over 7 bases. After removal of 4 bases from V and 6 bases from J, the junction contained 5 bases not matched to a gene. Germline loops: CDR1 LGHDT, CDR2 YNNKEL (reference sequence). This CDR3 is 13 amino acids long. The CDR3 sequence is CASSPDRVAEAFF. The DNA of the CDR3 is TGTGCCAGCAGCCCCGACAGGGTGGCTGAAGCTTTCTTT.

This clonotype has ten or more counts. This chain connects TRBV7-9 to TRBJ2-2; D is tentatively TRBD1 or TRBD2 (5 bases each). V was pared by 1 base and J by 1 base, with 10 bases between. Per germline, CDR1 SEHNR and CDR2 FQNEAQ (reference sequence). CDR3 size: 16 residues. The CDR3 spells CASSLGPGRNTGELFF. DNA of the CDR3: TGTGCCAGCAGCTTAGGGCCGGGACGGAACACCGGGGAGCTGTTTTTT.

This clonotype has at least ten counts. The gene calls are TRBV9 and TRBJ2-3, with 9 bases matching TRBD2. The CDR3 extends over 15 amino acids. The V gene end was trimmed by 0 bases and the J gene end by 5 bases; junction bases not matched to a gene: 4. Germline V lookup: CDR1 SGDLS, CDR2 YYNGEE. The CDR3 protein is CASSVGAGGGDTQYF. The CDR3 region has the DNA TGTGCCAGCAGCGTAGGAGCGGGAGGCGGAGATACGCAGTATTTT.

J is TRBJ2-1 and V is TRBV19; TRBD2 might be the D (5 bases). The CDR3 runs to 13 residues. The V end was cut by 8 bases, the J end by 6 bases, with 14 bases between. Germline V gene lookup returns CDR1 LNHDA and CDR2 SQIVND (reference sequence). Written as DNA, the CDR3 is TGTGCCAGTTCCCATGCCACTAGCAATGAGCAGTTCTTC. Amino acids: CASSHATSNEQFF.

In this sample, this clonotype turned up a few times. V is TRBV5-1 and J is TRBJ1-3, with TRBD1 identical over 7 bases. The CDR3 runs 17 residues. Trimming cost V 0 bases and J 0 bases; bases outside gene matches: 6. Germline CDR1 reads SGHRS; CDR2 reads YFSETQ. CDR3 sequence: CASSLEGTARSGNTIYF. The DNA of the CDR3 is TGCGCCAGCAGCTTGGAGGGGACAGCGCGCTCTGGAAACACCATATATTTT.

There are a few counts of this clonotype. CDR3 sequence: CSARDPGGETQYF. DNA of the CDR3: TGCAGTGCTAGAGATCCAGGGGGGGAGACCCAGTACTTC. The chain combines TRBV20-1 with TRBJ2-5, with D perhaps matching TRBD1 (7 bases). Trimming stripped 0 bases from V and 5 bases from J, with 10 bases between. This CDR3 has 13 residues. CDR1 is DFQATT and CDR2 is SNEGSKA in the germline V gene (reference sequence).

This clonotype was seen many times. The chain joins TRBV7-8 to TRBJ2-2; the D call may be TRBD1 or TRBD2 (7 bases each). Trimming stripped 6 bases from V and 4 bases from J, with 15 bases between. This CDR3 has 15 residues. Germline loops: CDR1 SGHVS, CDR2 FQNEAQ. As DNA, the CDR3 is TGTGCCAGCAGGCCCTCAGGGGGGGCCACCGGGGAGCTGTTTTTT. It codes for CASRPSGGATGELFF.

The rearrangement uses TRBV9 and TRBJ2-2; 8 nucleotides align to TRBD2. The germline V gene encodes CDR1 SGDLS and CDR2 YYNGEE. Trimming at V came to 0 bases and at J to 9 bases, leaving 10 bases not matched to a gene. This CDR3 comprises 16 residues. CDR3 residues: CASSVEARGGNRELFF. CDR3 in DNA: TGTGCCAGCAGCGTAGAGGCCCGGGGGGGAAACCGGGAGCTGTTTTTT.

This clonotype occurred many times. The V and J genes are TRBV29-1 and TRBJ2-1; D is possibly TRBD2 (6 bases). The CDR3 consists of 13 residues. CDR1 is SQVTM and CDR2 is ANQGSEA in the germline V gene. The CDR3 here is CGGEISIYNEQFF. The CDR3 bases are TGCGGCGGGGAGATCTCCATATACAATGAGCAGTTCTTC.

This clonotype was counted ten times or more. The rearrangement uses TRBV20-1 and TRBJ2-7; a weak D match, TRBD2 (5 bases). The CDR3 length is 14 residues. Germline V CDR1 and CDR2: DFQATT, SNEGSKA (reference sequence). V was pared by 1 base and J by 2 bases, with 12 bases between. The CDR3 nucleotides are TGCAGTGCTAGAGTCCAAGCGGAGACCTACGAGCAGTACTTC. Protein: CSARVQAETYEQYF.

Many counts were recorded for this clonotype. At one boundary the junction diverges from the germline segment, which might be a read error. The V call is TRBV5-1, the J call TRBJ2-7; TRBD1 matches at 8 bases. The CDR3 runs 14 residues. Germline CDR1 is SGHRS and CDR2 is YFSETQ. The CDR3 region is CASSTGQGSYEQYF. The CDR3 DNA is TGTGCCAGCAGTACAGGACAGGGATCCTACGAGCAGTACTTC.

In its sample, this clonotype was seen many times. The V call is TRBV2, the J call TRBJ2-3; D is ambiguous. The CDR3 is made up of 12 amino acids. Germline V gives CDR1 SNHLY, CDR2 FYNNEI. V dropped 10 bases and J dropped 2 bases, with 10 bases sitting between them. The CDR3 loop is CATTDNTDTQYF. In nucleotides, the CDR3 is TGTGCCACCACTGACAACACAGATACGCAGTATTTT.

In its sample, this clonotype was seen many times. The chain employs TRBV10-2 and TRBJ2-7; 7 nucleotides match TRBD2. V trimming: 0 bases; J trimming: 6 bases; junction bases outside the gene matches: 14. This CDR3 has 17 residues. Germline assignment: CDR1 WSHSY and CDR2 SAAADI. CDR3 in amino acids: CASSESNIFGREGEQYF. The CDR3, as DNA: TGCGCCAGCAGTGAGTCTAATATTTTCGGCAGGGAGGGCGAGCAGTACTTC.

The chain carries TRBV6-5 and TRBJ2-5; 9 bases fit TRBD2. The trim removed 0 bases at V and 3 bases at J, leaving 5 bases unmatched. The germline V gene encodes CDR1 MNHEY and CDR2 SVGAGI. The CDR3 length is 16 residues. DNA of the CDR3: TGTGCCAGCAGTTACTCGGGTTTAGCGGGGGAAGAGACCCAGTACTTC. Encoded protein: CASSYSGLAGEETQYF.

The J gene is TRBJ2-5, the V gene TRBV3-1; D gene uncertain. Germline V gene sequence: CDR1 LGHDT, CDR2 YNNKEL (reference sequence). This CDR3 has 15 residues. V was cut by 1 base and J by 2 bases, with 11 bases left in between. The CDR3, as DNA: TGTGCCAGCAGCCAAGTGTCAACTTTTCAAGAGACCCAGTACTTC. Encoded protein: CASSQVSTFQETQYF.

This clonotype was counted ten times or more. The J gene is TRBJ1-1, the V gene TRBV9; weak D call: TRBD1 (6 bases). Germline V gene lookup returns CDR1 SGDLS and CDR2 YYNGEE. The CDR3 covers 13 residues. V was cut by 3 bases and J by 7 bases, with 13 bases left in between. CDR3 amino acids: CASSGVGGVEAFF. In nucleotides, the CDR3 is TGTGCCAGCAGCGGGGTGGGGGGCGTTGAAGCTTTCTTT.

This clonotype was recorded at least ten times. The chain carries TRBV19 and TRBJ2-6; 11 bases align to TRBD2. The ends lost 5 bases at V and 0 bases at J; junction bases unmatched: 6. This CDR3 comprises 18 residues. The germline gives CDR1 LNHDA, CDR2 SQIVND (reference sequence). This CDR3 reads CASSFRGTSGSGANVLTF. In DNA, the CDR3 is TGTGCCAGTAGTTTCCGGGGGACTAGCGGCTCTGGGGCCAACGTCCTGACTTTC.

This clonotype was counted between two and nine times. V gene TRBV27 combines with J gene TRBJ2-1; TRBD1 or TRBD2 may be the D gene (5 bases each). CDR3 length: 15 amino acids. Germline lookup yields CDR1 MNHEY and CDR2 SMNVEV (reference sequence). Trimming took off 5 bases at V and 4 bases at J, with 15 bases between the two ends. The CDR3 loop is CASSALGEQYNEQFF. CDR3 nucleotides: TGTGCCAGCAGTGCACTGGGGGAACAATACAATGAGCAGTTCTTC.

This clonotype was detected many times. This chain uses TRBV5-1 with TRBJ2-7; D call uncertain. Germline V gives CDR1 SGHRS, CDR2 YFSETQ. There are 14 residues in the CDR3. Trimming shortened V by 4 bases and J by 7 bases, and 18 bases separated the two germline ends. The CDR3 sequence: CASSQTTNPKEQYF. CDR3 in DNA: TGCGCCAGCAGCCAAACGACGAATCCAAAGGAGCAGTACTTC. The whole variable domain, remainder taken from reference TRBV5-1 and TRBJ2-7, is KAGVTQTPRYLIKTRGQQVTLSCSPISGHRSVSWYQQTPGQGLQFLFEYFSETQRNKGNFPGRFSGRQFSNSRSEMNVSTLELGDSALYLCASSQTTNPKEQYFGPGTRLTVT.

On this clonotype: Given a much more abundant clone one base away, this may be a read error. The chain employs TRBV7-6 and TRBJ2-5; the match to TRBD1 covers 7 bases. Germline trimming cut 5 bases from V and 5 bases from J; bases unmatched to any gene: 5. There are 13 residues in the CDR3. Per the germline V gene, CDR1 is SGHVS and CDR2 is FNYEAQ. The CDR3, as DNA: TGTGCCAGCAGCGAGGGGGCTGTTGAGACCCAGTACTTC. It encodes CASSEGAVETQYF.

This clonotype was seen ten or more times. V is TRBV6-1 and J is TRBJ2-5, with 10 bases that match TRBD1. The junction had 8 bases not matched to a gene; V was cut back by 5 bases and J by 2 bases. This CDR3 spans 16 amino acids. The germline gives CDR1 MNHNS, CDR2 SASEGT. The CDR3 region has the DNA TGTGCCAGCAGTTATTCCGGACAGGGGGGGCAAGAGACCCAGTACTTC. Encoded protein: CASSYSGQGGQETQYF.

This clonotype was found a few times. The rearrangement links TRBV12-3 or TRBV12-4 to TRBJ2-2, with 9 bases fitting TRBD1. This CDR3 is 15 amino acids long. V gave up 5 bases and J gave up 7 bases; unmatched junction bases: 8. The CDR3 region is CASSRRDREIGELFF. The DNA for the CDR3 is TGTGCCAGCAGTCGTAGGGACAGGGAAATCGGGGAGCTGTTTTTT.